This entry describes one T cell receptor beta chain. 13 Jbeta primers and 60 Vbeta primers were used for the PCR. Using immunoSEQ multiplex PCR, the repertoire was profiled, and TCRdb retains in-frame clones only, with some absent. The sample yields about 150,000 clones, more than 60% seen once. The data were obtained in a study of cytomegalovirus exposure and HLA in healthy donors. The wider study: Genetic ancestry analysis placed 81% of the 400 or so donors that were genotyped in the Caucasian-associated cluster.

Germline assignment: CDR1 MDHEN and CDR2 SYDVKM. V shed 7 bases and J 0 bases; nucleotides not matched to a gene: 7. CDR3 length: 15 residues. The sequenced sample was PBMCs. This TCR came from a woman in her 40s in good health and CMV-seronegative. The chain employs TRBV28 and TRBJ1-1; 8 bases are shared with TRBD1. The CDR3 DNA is TGTGCCAGCACCAGGCAGGGACAGGTGAACACTGAAGCTTTCTTT. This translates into CASTRQGQVNTEAFF.